Listed below are T cell receptor beta chains from one sample, sequenced in a study of T-cell reconstitution after alpha-beta-depleted transplantation in children. TCRdb re-analysed the PCR reads in MiXCR, keeping a single row per CDR3 protein. The repertoire includes 200,000 to 250,000 distinct CDR3 sequences, 12% of them detected once, and roughly 2.6% sits in the top ten. The material sequenced was PBMCs from the stem cell graft donor, taken from the stem cell graft. The receptors were gathered from a human donor who donated a stem cell graft to a child with acute lymphoblastic leukemia. The CDR3 runs from the conserved cysteine through the conserved F or W. A D gene is named only where the DNA matches it firmly. Not every row has a clone size; where given, it reads once, few, many or a size class.

size: many; length: 16; J: TRBJ2-7; V: TRBV5-1; D: NA; CDR3: CASSLLIPGLVDEQYF; DNA: TGCGCCAGCAGCCTACTGATTCCGGGACTGGTGGACGAGCAGTACTTC
size: many; length: 14; J: TRBJ2-7; V: TRBV5-1; D: NA; CDR3: CASSLLGSSYEQYF; DNA: TGCGCCAGCAGCTTGTTGGGGAGCTCCTACGAGCAGTACTTC
size: many; length: 16; J: TRBJ2-2; V: TRBV12-3/TRBV12-4; D: TRBD1; CDR3: CASSRIGTGGTGELFF; DNA: TGTGCCAGCAGTAGGATTGGGACAGGGGGCACCGGGGAGCTGTTTTTT
size: many; length: 14; J: TRBJ1-2; V: TRBV7-2; D: NA; CDR3: CASRPDMTNYGYTF; DNA: TGTGCCAGCAGGCCGGATATGACTAACTATGGCTACACCTTC
size: many; length: 14; J: TRBJ1-4; V: TRBV6-1; D: TRBD1; CDR3: CASSKRTGGEKLFF; DNA: TGTGCCAGCAGTAAACGGACAGGCGGCGAAAAACTGTTTTTT
size: many; length: 13; J: TRBJ2-7; V: TRBV29-1; D: NA; CDR3: CSVGGEGRYEQYF; DNA: TGCAGCGTTGGCGGGGAAGGACGCTACGAGCAGTACTTC
size: many; length: 16; J: TRBJ2-4; V: TRBV4-2; D: TRBD2; CDR3: CASSQGTSTAKNIQYF; DNA: TGTGCCAGCAGCCAAGGGACTAGCACAGCCAAAAACATTCAGTACTTC
size: NA; length: 14; J: TRBJ1-2; V: TRBV18; D: NA; CDR3: CASSPPSHSGGYTF; DNA: TGTGCCAGCTCACCACCGTCTCATAGTGGCGGCTACACCTTC
size: many; length: 16; J: TRBJ2-6; V: TRBV6-1; D: NA; CDR3: CASRDSYSSGANVLTF; DNA: TGTGCCAGCAGGGACAGCTACTCCTCTGGGGCCAACGTCCTGACTTTC
size: many; length: 13; J: TRBJ2-2; V: TRBV10-3; D: TRBD1; CDR3: CAINDRGDGELFF; DNA: TGTGCCATCAACGACAGGGGGGACGGGGAGCTGTTTTTT
size: few; length: 17; J: TRBJ2-4; V: TRBV10-3; D: TRBD1; CDR3: CAIGDPGQGAAKNIQYF; DNA: TGTGCCATCGGGGACCCGGGACAGGGGGCGGCCAAAAACATTCAGTACTTC
size: few; length: 15; J: TRBJ2-2; V: TRBV14; D: NA; CDR3: CASSQVPGESGELFF; DNA: TGTGCCAGCAGCCAAGTCCCAGGGGAGTCCGGGGAGCTGTTTTTT